These 14 T cell receptor beta chains were sequenced from one sample in a study of blood T cell repertoires in COVID-19. TCRdb keeps only in-frame clones here, not all; method: immunoSEQ multiplex PCR. Of some 96,000 clones listed, 70% to 90% are singletons. The sequenced sample consisted of peripheral blood. These receptors came from a man at least 80 years old with acute or convalescent COVID-19.

The gene calls are TRBV4-2 and TRBJ2-1, with 8 positions matching TRBD2. The CDR3 spans 19 residues. V shed 0 bases, J shed 0 bases, and the junction held 10 bases outside the gene matches. Germline V gene data show CDR1 as LGHNA and CDR2 as YNFKEQ. The CDR3 region is CASSQDPWRGTSSYNEQFF. CDR3 bases: TGTGCCAGCAGCCAAGATCCGTGGAGGGGGACTAGCTCCTACAATGAGCAGTTCTTC.

V and J are TRBV7-2 and TRBJ1-4; a weak D match, TRBD1 (6 bases). This CDR3 is 15 amino acids long. V lost 8 bases and J lost 3, with 16 bases in between. The germline V gene has CDR1 SGHTA and CDR2 FQGNSA. The CDR3 nucleotides are TGTGCCAGCGGGTCAGGGGTCTATGCTAATGAAAAACTGTTTTTT. It specifies CASGSGVYANEKLFF.

The genes are TRBV5-6 and TRBJ2-5, with a tentative D call TRBD2 (6 bases). Trimming took off 4 bases at V and 9 bases at J, with 25 bases between the two ends. Germline loops: CDR1 SGHDT, CDR2 YYEEEE. The CDR3 runs 16 residues. The CDR3 nucleotides read TGTGCCAGCAGCCCCCTGGGGAGGCGGAGGAAGGTTGCCCAGTACTTC. This translates into CASSPLGRRRKVAQYF.

V is TRBV5-1 and J is TRBJ1-1; TRBD1 matches 8 bases. V shed 5 bases and J 4 bases; nucleotides not matched to a gene: 16. The CDR3 sequence is 17 residues long. Germline V lookup: CDR1 SGHRS, CDR2 YFSETQ. This CDR3 reads CASSTDRVTGRGTEAFF. CDR3 sequence (DNA): TGCGCCAGCAGTACGGACAGGGTGACTGGGCGCGGCACTGAAGCTTTCTTT. Combining the CDR3 with reference TRBV5-1 and TRBJ1-1 gives the whole variable domain KAGVTQTPRYLIKTRGQQVTLSCSPISGHRSVSWYQQTPGQGLQFLFEYFSETQRNKGNFPGRFSGRQFSNSRSEMNVSTLELGDSALYLCASSTDRVTGRGTEAFFGQGTRLTVV.

The chain combines TRBV7-2 with TRBJ1-1; D unclear. Germline CDR1 is SGHTA and CDR2 is FQGNSA. The V and J ends lost 0 bases and 5 bases respectively, with 13 bases between them. The CDR3 spans 15 residues. The CDR3 region is CASSLASVSLTEAFF. The DNA for the CDR3 is TGTGCCAGCAGCTTAGCTAGCGTCAGTCTTACTGAAGCTTTCTTT.

This rearrangement joins TRBV6-5 to TRBJ1-2, with 8 nucleotides matching TRBD1. V lost 5 bases to trimming and J lost 8 bases; unmatched junction nucleotides: 13. This CDR3 is built from 15 residues. The germline V gene encodes CDR1 MNHEY and CDR2 SVGAGI. CDR3 in DNA: TGTGCCAGCAGTACTTATTCGGGACAGGTTGGAGGCTACACCTTC. This translates into CASSTYSGQVGGYTF.

This clone was recorded only once. This chain connects TRBV7-2 to TRBJ1-5; D remains unclear. The CDR3 has 15 residues. The germline V gene encodes CDR1 SGHTA and CDR2 FQGNSA. Trimming shortened V by 1 base and J by 3 bases, and 10 bases separated the two germline ends. Here the CDR3 DNA reads TGTGCCAGCAGCTTAGGACGAGGGAACAATCAGCCCCAGCATTTT. It translates to CASSLGRGNNQPQHF.

The chain joins TRBV7-2 to TRBJ2-5; TRBD2 aligns across 13 bases. The junction had 8 bases not matched to a gene; V was cut back by 5 bases and J by 2 bases. The germline V gene encodes CDR1 SGHTA and CDR2 FQGNSA. This CDR3 has 17 residues. In nucleotides, the CDR3 is TGTGCCAGCAGCAGAAGGACTAGCGGGAGAGGGCAAGAGACCCAGTACTTC. Protein sequence: CASSRRTSGRGQETQYF.

V gene TRBV9 combines with J gene TRBJ2-2; no firm D call. Germline values: CDR1 SGDLS, CDR2 YYNGEE. The length of the CDR3 is 12 residues. Trimming removed 4 bases at V and 6 bases at J, with 7 bases between. The CDR3 spells CASSPRAGELFF. Here the CDR3 DNA reads TGTGCCAGCAGCCCCCGCGCCGGGGAGCTGTTTTTT.

This chain joins TRBV19 and TRBJ2-2, with 9 bases identical to TRBD2. Per the germline V gene, CDR1 is LNHDA and CDR2 is SQIVND (reference sequence). The length of the CDR3 is 17 residues. V trimming: 5 bases; J trimming: 4 bases; junction bases outside the gene matches: 11. CDR3 region: CASSRAGGPSVTGELFF. The CDR3 DNA reads as TGTGCCAGTAGTCGTGCGGGAGGGCCCTCTGTCACCGGGGAGCTGTTTTTT.

The chain carries TRBV7-8 and TRBJ2-5; D remains unclear. V was clipped by 3 bases and J by 7 bases, with 9 bases between them. The CDR3 has 12 residues. The V gene's germline CDR1 is SGHVS and CDR2 FQNEAQ. The CDR3 nucleotides are TGTGCCAGCAGCTTGACTGTAGGGACCCAGTACTTC. Protein: CASSLTVGTQYF.

The V and J genes are TRBV27 and TRBJ2-7, with D maybe TRBD2 (5 bases). The CDR3 sequence is 14 residues long. CDR1 is MNHEY and CDR2 is SMNVEV in the germline V gene (reference sequence). Trimming shortened V by 6 bases and J by 6 bases, and 18 bases separated the two germline ends. The DNA for the CDR3 is TGTGCCAGCAGATCCACCGGGCCCCTAGCCGAGCAGTACTTC. Translated: CASRSTGPLAEQYF.

The rearrangement uses TRBV30 and TRBJ1-1; the match to TRBD1 covers 7 bases. This CDR3 comprises 15 residues. V was clipped by 2 bases and J by 1 base; unmatched bases: 7. Germline V lookup: CDR1 GTSNPN, CDR2 SVGIG (reference sequence). Written as DNA, the CDR3 is TGTGCCTGGAGTCGCGATAGGACAGGGAACACTGAAGCTTTCTTT. The encoded protein is CAWSRDRTGNTEAFF. Full variable domain (remainder filled in from reference TRBV30 and TRBJ1-1): SQTIHQWPATLVQPVGSPLSLECTVEGTSNPNLYWYRQAAGRGLQLLFYSVGIGQISSEVPQNLSASRPQDRQFILSSKKLLLSDSGFYLCAWSRDRTGNTEAFFGQGTRLTVV.

The chain links TRBV7-9 to TRBJ2-2, with 12 bases aligning to TRBD2. CDR1 is SEHNR, CDR2 FQNEAQ, per germline (reference sequence). The CDR3 is 15 amino acids. V was clipped by 3 bases and J by 5 bases; unmatched bases: 1. CDR3 protein: CASSFGLAGTGELFF. As DNA, the CDR3 is TGTGCCAGCAGCTTCGGACTAGCGGGGACCGGGGAGCTGTTTTTT. The entire variable domain, with the rest obtained from reference TRBV7-9 and TRBJ2-2, is as follows: DTGVSQNPRHKITKRGQNVTFRCDPISEHNRLYWYRQTLGQGPEFLTYFQNEAQLEKSRLLSDRFSAERPKGSFSTLEIQRTEQGDSAMYLCASSFGLAGTGELFFGEGSRLTVL.